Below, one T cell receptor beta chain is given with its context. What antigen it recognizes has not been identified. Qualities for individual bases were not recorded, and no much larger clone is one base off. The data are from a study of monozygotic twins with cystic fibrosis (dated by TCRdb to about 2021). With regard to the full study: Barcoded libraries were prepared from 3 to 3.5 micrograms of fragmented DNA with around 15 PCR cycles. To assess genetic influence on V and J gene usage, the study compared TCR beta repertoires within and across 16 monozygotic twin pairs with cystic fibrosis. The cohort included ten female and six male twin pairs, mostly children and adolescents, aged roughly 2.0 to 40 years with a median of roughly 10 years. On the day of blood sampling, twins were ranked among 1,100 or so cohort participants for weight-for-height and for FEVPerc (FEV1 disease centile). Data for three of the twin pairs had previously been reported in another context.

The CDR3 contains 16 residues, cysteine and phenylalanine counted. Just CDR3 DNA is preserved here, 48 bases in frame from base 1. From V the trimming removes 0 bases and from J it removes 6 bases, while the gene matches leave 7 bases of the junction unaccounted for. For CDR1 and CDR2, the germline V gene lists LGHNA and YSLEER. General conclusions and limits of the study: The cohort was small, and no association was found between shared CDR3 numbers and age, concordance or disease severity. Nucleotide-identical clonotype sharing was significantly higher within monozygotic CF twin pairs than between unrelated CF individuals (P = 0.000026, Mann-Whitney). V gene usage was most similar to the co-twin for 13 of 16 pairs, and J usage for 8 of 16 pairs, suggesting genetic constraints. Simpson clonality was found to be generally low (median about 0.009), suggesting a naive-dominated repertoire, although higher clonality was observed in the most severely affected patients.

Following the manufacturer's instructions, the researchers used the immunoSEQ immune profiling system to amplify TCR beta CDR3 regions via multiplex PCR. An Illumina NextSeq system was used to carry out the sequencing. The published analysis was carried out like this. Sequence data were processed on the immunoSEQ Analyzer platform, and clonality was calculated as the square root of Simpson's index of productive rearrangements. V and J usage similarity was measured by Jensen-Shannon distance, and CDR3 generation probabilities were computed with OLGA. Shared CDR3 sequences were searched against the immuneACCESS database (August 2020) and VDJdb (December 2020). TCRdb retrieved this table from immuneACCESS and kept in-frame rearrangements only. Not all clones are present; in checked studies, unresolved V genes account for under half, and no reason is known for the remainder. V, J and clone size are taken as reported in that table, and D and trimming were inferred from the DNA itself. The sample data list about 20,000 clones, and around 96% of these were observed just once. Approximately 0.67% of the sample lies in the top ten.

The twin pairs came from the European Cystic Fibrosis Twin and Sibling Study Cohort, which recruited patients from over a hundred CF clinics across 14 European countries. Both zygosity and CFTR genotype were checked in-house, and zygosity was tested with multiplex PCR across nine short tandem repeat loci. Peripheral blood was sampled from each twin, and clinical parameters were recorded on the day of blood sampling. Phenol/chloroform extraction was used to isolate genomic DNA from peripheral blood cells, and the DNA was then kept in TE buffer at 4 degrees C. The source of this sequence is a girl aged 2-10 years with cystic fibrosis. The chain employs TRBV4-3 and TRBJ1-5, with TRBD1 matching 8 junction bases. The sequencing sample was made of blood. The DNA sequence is TGCGCCAGCAGCCAAGATCGGACAGGGAGAGTTCAGCCCCAGCATTTT. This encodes CASSQDRTGRVQPQHF.